This TCR beta chain stems from a study of shared clonotypes between healthy human individuals. Across the study: Per donor, three plates held CD4 naive cells, three held CD4 memory, two held CD8 naive and one held CD8 memory.

Only in-frame clones appear in the TCRdb table, and some are missing; sequencing was by immunoSEQ multiplex PCR. The sample gives 1,500,000 or so clones, approximately 98.5% of which show up once; approximately 0.4% is in the top ten. Findings and limits, study-wide: The study drew on few donors, limiting represented genetic and exposure-history diversity.

The CDR3 loop spans 16 amino acids. CDR1 is MNHEY, CDR2 SMNVEV, per germline (reference sequence). Trimming cost V 3 bases and J 3 bases; bases outside gene matches: 7. On this clone: Its antigen remains unknown.

The study drew its donors from healthy HIV-negative adults without recent acute infections or vaccinations. The receptor was derived from a man under 40 in good health. The rearrangement links TRBV27 to TRBJ2-1, with 8 positions matching TRBD2. Sequencing was carried out using naive CD4+ T cells sorted from blood. Subset: CD45RA+ positively selected. In nucleotides, the CDR3 is TGTGCCAGCAGTTTGAAAGGACTAGCAGGCTACAATGAGCAGTTCTTC. Translation: CASSLKGLAGYNEQFF.